This T cell receptor (beta chain) was profiled in a study of T cell responses to AZD1222 COVID-19 vaccine. The CDR3 runs to 13 residues. V was shortened by 6 bases and J by 5 bases, with 13 bases between the two germline ends. Germline CDR1 reads SNHLY; CDR2 reads FYNNEI. The repertoire was sequenced with immunoSEQ multiplex PCR; TCRdb's copy has only in-frame clones and lacks some. The profile shows around 120,000 clones, roughly nine tenths of them singletons. The sequence was obtained from an adult in good health. V usage is TRBV2 and J usage is TRBJ1-1, with D unclear. The input for sequencing was peripheral blood, taken on day 0 of AZD1222 vaccination. The CDR3 nucleotides are TGTGCCAGCAGCGGACCCCGTGGGACTGAAGCTTTCTTT. Its translation is CASSGPRGTEAFF.